The clone carrying this TCR beta chain has more than one count but fewer than ten. Antigen specificity is unknown. The data were obtained in a study of human T cells and chemical hapten exposure. Background on the study: The cohort included alopecia areata under or over 50% scalp, totalis and universalis. Study-wide findings and caveats: Alopecia affected the donors, so their immune response may differ from healthy people's. TCRs exceeding 1 in 1000 frequency stayed unchanged with DPC sensitization.

The CDR3 loop spans 15 amino acids. V lost 0 bases, J lost 1 base, and 10 bases lay in between. Germline V gives CDR1 SGHRS, CDR2 YFSETQ. Time point given: patch test 2, 6 weeks after DPC sensitization. The treatment here: therapeutic diphenylcyclopropenone sensitization with weekly scalp DPC. TCRdb fed the RACE reads into MiXCR, producing one record per CDR3 protein. The sample has more than 90,000 distinct CDR3 sequences, about 10% seen once. The chain carries TRBV5-1 and TRBJ1-1; tentative D call: TRBD1 (5 bases). This receptor was obtained from a woman aged 40-49 years with alopecia areata. Some clones in this sample may be carry-over from other donors' samples. The sequences come from whole blood, collected in connection with sensitization to the hapten diphenylcyclopropenone (DPC). CDR3 in amino acids: CASSLGRQGNTEAFF. The DNA of the CDR3 is TGCGCCAGCAGCTTGGGGCGGCAGGGGAACACTGAAGCTTTCTTT.